Each of the 20 T cell receptor beta chains below was sequenced from the same sample in a study of beta chain features in type 1 diabetes. For these TCRs, the target antigens are not known. Reverse transcription of all isolated RNA meant that expressed TCRB transcripts were sequenced. Sequencing used immunoSEQ multiplex PCR; TCRdb keeps in-frame clones, though not all of them. The sample records around 41,000 clones, approximately 61% being singletons. Findings of the study overall: Across all four CD4+ subsets, people with type 1 diabetes showed modestly shorter TCRB CDR3s.

Sequencing was done on a sample of Tregs from blood. These receptor sequences come from a man aged 25-45 years with type 1 diabetes. Some clones in this sample may be carry-over from other donors' samples.

The chain joins TRBV19 to TRBJ2-1, with a weak D call TRBD1 (5 bases). The CDR3 runs to 15 residues. Germline lookup yields CDR1 LNHDA and CDR2 SQIVND (reference sequence). V was shortened by 3 bases and J by 6 bases, with 15 bases between the two germline ends. CDR3 sequence (DNA): TGTGCCAGTAGTATGTGGCAGGGTATACGCAATGAGCAGTTCTTC. Its protein is CASSMWQGIRNEQFF.

The CDR3: CASSTRQGGGELFF. The CDR3 DNA is TGTGCCAGCAGTACTCGACAGGGAGGCGGGGAGCTGTTTTTT. This chain connects TRBV27 to TRBJ2-2; D possibly corresponds to TRBD1 (7 bases). CDR3 size: 14 residues. The germline V gene has CDR1 MNHEY and CDR2 SMNVEV (reference sequence). V dropped 5 bases and J dropped 7 bases, with 14 bases sitting between them.

CDR3 sequence: CASSPRTGESEQYF. The CDR3 nucleotides read TGTGCCAGCTCACCAAGGACAGGGGAAAGCGAGCAGTACTTC. The chain joins TRBV18 to TRBJ2-7; 9 bases agree with TRBD1. Trimming took 2 bases from V and 6 from J; bases not matched to a gene: 5. CDR1 and CDR2 from the germline V gene are KGHSH and LQKENI. The CDR3 extends over 14 amino acids.

This clone has more than one count but fewer than ten. The chain employs TRBV18 and TRBJ1-1, with D tentatively TRBD1 (5 bases). Deletions cut 5 bases from V and 7 bases from J, with 11 bases between. Per germline, CDR1 KGHSH and CDR2 LQKENI. This CDR3 is 12 amino acids long. The CDR3, as DNA: TGTGCCAGCTCATCCTGGGGGGATGAAGCTTTCTTT. Amino acid sequence: CASSSWGDEAFF.

The table lists this clone with a count of one. The rearrangement uses TRBV19 and TRBJ1-2, with D perhaps matching TRBD1 (5 bases). V was pared by 4 bases and J by 5 bases, with 8 bases between. The germline V gene encodes CDR1 LNHDA and CDR2 SQIVND (reference sequence). This CDR3 comprises 12 residues. This CDR3 is CASSNDRYGYTF. The CDR3 region has the DNA TGTGCCAGTAGTAACGACAGATATGGCTACACCTTC.

Written as DNA, the CDR3 is TGTGCCAGCGGGGGGGGTCGTACAGAAGCTAACTATGGCTACACCTTC. Its protein is CASGGGRTEANYGYTF. The genes are TRBV9 and TRBJ1-2, with D perhaps matching TRBD1 (5 bases). Trimming stripped 7 bases from V and 0 bases from J, with 19 bases between. Germline CDR1 is SGDLS and CDR2 is YYNGEE. This CDR3 region has 16 residues.

This rearrangement joins TRBV6-1 to TRBJ1-6; D is unresolved. Germline-derived CDR1 and CDR2 are MNHNS and SASEGT. Trimming removed 4 bases at V and 14 bases at J, with 12 bases between. CDR3 length equals 12 residues. This CDR3 is CASSGGFLALHF. The DNA of the CDR3 is TGTGCCAGCAGTGGAGGTTTCCTAGCCCTCCACTTT.

This chain uses TRBV18 with TRBJ1-1; D may be TRBD1 (6 bases). CDR1 KGHSH and CDR2 LQKENI come from the germline V gene. The CDR3 sequence is 15 residues long. Trimming took off 3 bases at V and 0 bases at J, with 11 bases between the two ends. The CDR3 spells CASSPLTGMNTEAFF. CDR3 coding DNA: TGTGCCAGCTCACCCCTGACAGGAATGAACACTGAAGCTTTCTTT.

The chain links TRBV5-1 to TRBJ2-2, with 8 bases lining up with TRBD2. The CDR3 contains 15 residues. Germline CDR1 reads SGHRS; CDR2 reads YFSETQ. With V trimmed by 4 bases and J by 3 bases, 5 bases remained unmatched. The CDR3 DNA sequence: TGCGCCAGCAGCAACGGGGGGGCCGACACCGGGGAGCTGTTTTTT. This encodes CASSNGGADTGELFF.

The chain couples TRBV5-1 to TRBJ1-2; D is uncertain. V lost 0 bases and J 6 bases, leaving 12 bases between the germline ends. Germline V gene lookup returns CDR1 SGHRS and CDR2 YFSETQ. The CDR3 has 14 amino acids. CDR3 DNA: TGCGCCAGCAGCTTGGATGCCACCCCGGATGGCTACACCTTC. It specifies CASSLDATPDGYTF.

The chain couples TRBV18 to TRBJ2-7; D is perhaps TRBD1 (6 bases). V was shortened by 3 bases and J by 6 bases, with 15 bases between the two germline ends. The CDR3 is 14 residues long. CDR1 KGHSH and CDR2 LQKENI come from the germline V gene. This CDR3 reads CASSPRDTACEQYF. Written as DNA, the CDR3 is TGTGCCAGCTCACCCAGGGACACGGCCTGCGAGCAGTACTTC.

J is TRBJ2-2 and V is TRBV2; unclear D gene. In germline, CDR1 is SNHLY, CDR2 FYNNEI. The CDR3 contains 14 residues. The V end lost 5 bases, the J end lost 2 bases, and 9 bases lay between the germline ends. CDR3 nucleotides: TGTGCCAGCAGTCCGGGTTTCAACACCGGGGAGCTGTTTTTT. This translates into CASSPGFNTGELFF.

The rearrangement joins TRBV28 to TRBJ2-1; TRBD2 matches 11 bases. V shed 6 bases and J 5 bases; nucleotides not matched to a gene: 6. Germline V gene lookup returns CDR1 MDHEN and CDR2 SYDVKM. This CDR3 has 15 amino acids. Written as DNA, the CDR3 is TGTGCCAGCAGCCTTAGCGGGGGGGCCCACAATGAGCAGTTCTTC. Its protein product is CASSLSGGAHNEQFF.

This clone has more than one count but fewer than ten. The chain couples TRBV5-1 to TRBJ2-5, with 8 bases that match TRBD2. CDR1 is SGHRS and CDR2 is YFSETQ in the germline V gene. CDR3 length equals 14 residues. V was pared by 2 bases and J by 4 bases, with 4 bases of the junction left unmatched. The DNA for the CDR3 is TGCGCCAGCAGCTTAATGACTAGCGTAGAGACCCAGTACTTC. Amino acid sequence: CASSLMTSVETQYF.

V usage is TRBV5-4 and J usage is TRBJ2-7; D is possibly TRBD2 (5 bases). The CDR3 loop spans 13 amino acids. The V end lost 2 bases, the J end lost 2 bases, and 8 bases lay between the germline ends. Germline CDR1 reads SGHNT; CDR2 reads YYREEE (reference sequence). In DNA form, the CDR3 reads TGTGCCAGCAGCTTAGGAGGTACCTACGAGCAGTACTTC. This translates into CASSLGGTYEQYF.

The V call is TRBV7-6, the J call TRBJ2-7, with 8 bases that match TRBD2. Germline trimming cut 3 bases from V and 3 bases from J; bases unmatched to any gene: 10. Germline V gene lookup returns CDR1 SGHVS and CDR2 FNYEAQ. The CDR3 is made up of 16 amino acids. CDR3 region: CASSFGLAGGIYEQYF. The CDR3, as DNA: TGTGCCAGCAGCTTTGGTCTGGCGGGGGGCATCTACGAGCAGTACTTC.

A few counts support this clone. The chain has TRBV7-9 and TRBJ2-3; unclear D gene. This CDR3 has 13 amino acids. Trimming took off 2 bases at V and 3 bases at J, with 6 bases between the two ends. Germline loops: CDR1 SEHNR, CDR2 FQNEAQ (reference sequence). CDR3 sequence: CASSLMSTDTQYF. CDR3 coding DNA: TGTGCCAGCAGCTTAATGTCAACAGATACGCAGTATTTT.

The chain joins TRBV7-9 to TRBJ1-3; TRBD1 agrees at 7 bases. The CDR3 is made up of 18 amino acids. V lost 4 bases and J lost 0; bases outside the gene matches: 12. Germline V gene sequence: CDR1 SEHNR, CDR2 FQNEAQ (reference sequence). CDR3 sequence reads: CASSYNPRDSVSGNTIYF. The CDR3 nucleotides read TGTGCCAGCAGCTATAACCCACGGGACAGCGTCTCTGGAAACACCATATATTTT.

The gene calls are TRBV6-5 and TRBJ1-2; the D gene is possibly TRBD1 (5 bases). V was cut by 3 bases and J by 5 bases, with 10 bases left in between. Germline V gives CDR1 MNHEY, CDR2 SVGAGI. The CDR3 runs to 13 residues. CDR3 in amino acids: CASSYKGRYGYTF. In DNA, the CDR3 is TGTGCCAGCAGTTATAAGGGGCGATATGGCTACACCTTC.

V gene TRBV29-1 combines with J gene TRBJ2-7; 9 bases are shared with TRBD2. Losses at the gene ends were 7 bases for V and 6 bases for J; bases not matched to a gene: 13. This CDR3 has 14 residues. Germline CDR1 and CDR2: SQVTM and ANQGSEA. CDR3 amino acids: CSAGLAGAPVEQYF. CDR3 nucleotide sequence: TGCAGCGCCGGATTAGCGGGGGCCCCCGTCGAGCAGTACTTC.